This TCR beta chain originates from a study of beta chain features in type 1 diabetes. The CDR3 is 12 amino acids. Trimming pared 6 bases from V and 2 bases from J, leaving 8 bases between. Per germline, CDR1 MDHEN and CDR2 SYDVKM. The authors reverse transcribed all of the isolated RNA, so sequencing captured expressed TCRB transcripts. The table came from immunoSEQ multiplex PCR; TCRdb's copy has only in-frame clones and leaves some out. This table holds 500,000 to 850,000 clones, roughly 13% found once. Study-level results: A moderate, significant TCRB CDR3 shortening appeared in type 1 diabetes across four CD4+ subsets. In these data, an HLA type influence on TCRB rearrangement remained unresolved. Patients and controls would be equally affected if PCR favored shorter templates.

With respect to this clone: Its target is not known.

Sequenced material: naive CD4+ T cells from blood. The chain links TRBV28 to TRBJ2-7; D unresolved. The sequence came from a man aged 18 to 29 with type 1 diabetes. This CDR3 is CASRTLPYEQYF. As DNA, the CDR3 is TGTGCCAGCAGAACCCTCCCCTACGAGCAGTACTTC.